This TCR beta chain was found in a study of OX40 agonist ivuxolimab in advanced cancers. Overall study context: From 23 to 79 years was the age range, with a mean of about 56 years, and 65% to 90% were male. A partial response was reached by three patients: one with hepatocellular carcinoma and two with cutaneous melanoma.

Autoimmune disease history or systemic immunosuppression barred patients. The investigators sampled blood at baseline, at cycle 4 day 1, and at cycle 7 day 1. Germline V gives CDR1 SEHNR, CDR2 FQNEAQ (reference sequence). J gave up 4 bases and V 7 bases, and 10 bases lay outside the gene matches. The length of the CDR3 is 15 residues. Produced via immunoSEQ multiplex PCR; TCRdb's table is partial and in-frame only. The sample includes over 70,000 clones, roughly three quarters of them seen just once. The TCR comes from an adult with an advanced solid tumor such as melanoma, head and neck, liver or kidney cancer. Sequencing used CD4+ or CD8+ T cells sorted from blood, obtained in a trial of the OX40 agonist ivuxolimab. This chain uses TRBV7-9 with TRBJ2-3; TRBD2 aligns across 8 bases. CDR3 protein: CASMIRAGVADTQYF. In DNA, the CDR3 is TGTGCCAGCATGATAAGAGCGGGGGTGGCAGATACGCAGTATTTT.